The 17 T cell receptor beta chains below come from one sample, sequenced in a study of T cell responses to AZD1222 COVID-19 vaccine. TCRdb's copy holds only in-frame clones and misses some; the assay was immunoSEQ multiplex PCR. The sample has about 83,000 clones, 75% to 90% seen once. Here the sequenced sample was peripheral blood, taken 28 days after the second AZD1222 dose. Receptors were obtained from an adult who received the AZD1222 COVID-19 vaccine.

This sequence joins TRBV7-8 and TRBJ2-5; the D call may be TRBD1 or TRBD2 (6 bases each). Germline lookup yields CDR1 SGHVS and CDR2 FQNEAQ. The CDR3 loop spans 16 amino acids. V was clipped by 1 base and J by 5 bases, with 17 bases between them. The CDR3 loop reads CASSLGQRAQGETQYF. CDR3 sequence (DNA): TGTGCCAGCAGCTTAGGGCAGCGGGCCCAGGGGGAGACCCAGTACTTC. The full variable domain, rest sourced from reference TRBV7-8 and TRBJ2-5, is GAGVSQSPRYKVAKRGQDVALRCDPISGHVSLFWYQQALGQGPEFLTYFQNEAQLDKSGLPSDRFFAERPEGSVSTLKIQRTQQEDSAVYLCASSLGQRAQGETQYFGPGTRLLVL.

This chain links TRBV12-3 or TRBV12-4 with TRBJ1-4; D is ambiguous. There are 11 residues in the CDR3. V was clipped by 7 bases and J by 11 bases, with 11 bases between them. CDR3 protein: CASTFNRKLFF. The CDR3 DNA is TGTGCCAGCACATTTAATCGTAAACTGTTTTTT.

V gene TRBV27 combines with J gene TRBJ2-6, with unresolved D. Germline V gives CDR1 MNHEY, CDR2 SMNVEV (reference sequence). V was cut by 2 bases and J by 2 bases, with 7 bases left in between. The CDR3 totals 15 residues. The CDR3 loop is CASSLGVPGANVLTF. Written as DNA, the CDR3 is TGTGCCAGCAGTTTAGGGGTGCCTGGGGCCAACGTCCTGACTTTC.

In this sample, this clone turned up a few times. V and J are TRBV28 and TRBJ1-5; D unresolved. Trimming left V 4 bases short and J 4 bases short, with 14 bases between. There are 15 residues in the CDR3. The V gene's germline CDR1 is MDHEN and CDR2 SYDVKM. The CDR3 DNA reads TGTGCCAGCAGTTCCCCCTGGGGAGGGAATCAGCCCCAGCATTTT. This sequence encodes CASSSPWGGNQPQHF.

The rearrangement joins TRBV27 to TRBJ2-1, with 11 bases matching TRBD2. Germline V lookup: CDR1 MNHEY, CDR2 SMNVEV (reference sequence). This CDR3 has 15 residues. Losses at the gene ends were 8 bases for V and 4 bases for J; bases not matched to a gene: 7. The CDR3 protein is CASRQLAGAYNEQFF. The CDR3 DNA reads as TGTGCCAGCCGACAACTAGCGGGAGCATACAATGAGCAGTTCTTC.

J is TRBJ1-1 and V is TRBV4-2, with TRBD1 as a possible D gene (5 bases). Germline loops: CDR1 LGHNA, CDR2 YNFKEQ. V was shortened by 0 bases and J by 3 bases, with 11 bases between the two germline ends. The length of the CDR3 is 15 residues. Written as DNA, the CDR3 is TGTGCCAGCAGCCAAGAATTCAGGGACTACACTGAAGCTTTCTTT. It yields the protein CASSQEFRDYTEAFF.

The rearrangement joins TRBV18 to TRBJ2-5, with D possibly being TRBD2 (6 bases). Germline values: CDR1 KGHSH, CDR2 LQKENI. V gave up 2 bases and J gave up 4 bases, with 8 bases separating them. This CDR3 comprises 13 residues. The CDR3 DNA is TGTGCCAGCTCACCAGGCGGGGCAGAGACCCAGTACTTC. This gives the protein CASSPGGAETQYF.

This rearrangement joins TRBV11-2 to TRBJ2-7; D remains unclear. Between the trimmed V and J ends, which lost 4 bases and 2 bases, there was a span of 3 bases. Germline V lookup: CDR1 SGHAT, CDR2 FQNNGV. The CDR3 totals 11 residues. The DNA for the CDR3 is TGTGCCAGCAGCTCGGCCTACGAGCAGTACTTC. Amino acids: CASSSAYEQYF.

The chain combines TRBV28 with TRBJ1-6; no definite D call. The CDR3 totals 15 residues. Trimming took off 5 bases at V and 6 bases at J, with 14 bases between the two ends. Germline V gives CDR1 MDHEN, CDR2 SYDVKM. CDR3 in DNA: TGTGCCAGCAGTACCTACGACTCGTCTAATTCACCCCTCCACTTT. This sequence encodes CASSTYDSSNSPLHF.

CDR3 residues: CASSSRRSGRSVDTQYF. The CDR3 coding sequence is TGTGCCAGCAGCTCCCGGCGGAGCGGGAGATCGGTAGATACGCAGTATTTT. V usage is TRBV7-3 and J usage is TRBJ2-3; 8 bases agree with TRBD2. CDR1 and CDR2 from the germline V gene are SGHTA and FQGTGA. This CDR3 is 17 amino acids long. Losses at the gene ends were 4 bases for V and 5 bases for J; bases not matched to a gene: 14. The whole variable domain, filled in from reference TRBV7-3 and TRBJ2-3, reads GAGVSQTPSNKVTEKGKYVELRCDPISGHTALYWYRQSLGQGPEFLIYFQGTGAADDSGLPNDRFFAVRPEGSVSTLKIQRTERGDSAVYLCASSSRRSGRSVDTQYFGPGTRLTVL.

The chain combines TRBV27 with TRBJ2-7; 9 bases line up with TRBD1. The CDR3 contains 15 residues. The V gene's germline CDR1 is MNHEY and CDR2 SMNVEV (reference sequence). V was clipped by 5 bases and J by 5 bases; unmatched bases: 10. In nucleotides, the CDR3 is TGTGCCAGCAGTAGGTGGGGACAGGGTGTCAACGAGCAGTACTTC. Translation gives CASSRWGQGVNEQYF.

The chain couples TRBV27 to TRBJ1-5; 7 bases fit TRBD1. Germline values: CDR1 MNHEY, CDR2 SMNVEV (reference sequence). CDR3 length: 18 amino acids. J lost 0 bases, V lost 2 bases, and 10 bases had no gene match. The CDR3 here is CASSLRQGPNYSNQPQHF. For the CDR3, the DNA is TGTGCCAGCAGTTTAAGACAGGGACCTAACTATAGCAATCAGCCCCAGCATTTT.

The CDR3 spells CASSPRWARGETQYF. In DNA form, the CDR3 reads TGTGCCAGCAGCCCCCGCTGGGCGAGGGGAGAGACCCAGTACTTC. The chain has TRBV5-8 and TRBJ2-5; the D gene could be TRBD1 or TRBD2 (5 bases each). Germline-derived CDR1 and CDR2 are SGHTS and YDEGEE. The CDR3 is 15 residues long. Trimming left V 4 bases short and J 4 bases short, with 17 bases between.

This chain uses TRBV30 with TRBJ1-3; 7 bases line up with TRBD1. Trimming at V came to 4 bases and at J to 4 bases, leaving 7 bases not matched to a gene. Germline CDR1 reads GTSNPN; CDR2 reads SVGIG (reference sequence). There are 14 residues in the CDR3. This CDR3 reads CAWNPGTVGNTIYF. As DNA, the CDR3 is TGTGCCTGGAATCCCGGGACAGTCGGAAACACCATATATTTT.

This clone showed up just a few times. The CDR3 protein is CASSLGQGFQPQHF. As DNA, the CDR3 is TGTGCCAGCAGCTTAGGACAGGGCTTTCAGCCCCAGCATTTT. The chain employs TRBV11-2 and TRBJ1-5; TRBD1 matches at 7 bases. The CDR3 sequence is 14 residues long. Looked up from germline, CDR1 is SGHAT and CDR2 is FQNNGV. The trim removed 1 base at V and 6 bases at J, leaving 3 bases unmatched.

This chain connects TRBV7-9 to TRBJ2-7; unclear D gene. The CDR3 is made up of 13 amino acids. Looked up from germline, CDR1 is SEHNR and CDR2 is FQNEAQ (reference sequence). V was cut by 3 bases and J by 5 bases, with 11 bases left in between. The CDR3 sequence: CASSFGPRNEQYF. CDR3 bases: TGTGCCAGCAGCTTTGGACCGAGGAACGAGCAGTACTTC.

This clone was seen a few times. This same CDR3 is encoded by further DNA sequences in the sample. The rearrangement uses TRBV28 and TRBJ2-5; D may be TRBD2 (5 bases). V was trimmed by 3 bases and J by 1 base, leaving 6 bases between them. The length of the CDR3 is 13 residues. Germline-derived CDR1 and CDR2 are MDHEN and SYDVKM. The CDR3 nucleotides are TGTGCCAGCAGTTTGGAGGTCCAAGAGACCCAGTACTTC. This sequence encodes CASSLEVQETQYF.